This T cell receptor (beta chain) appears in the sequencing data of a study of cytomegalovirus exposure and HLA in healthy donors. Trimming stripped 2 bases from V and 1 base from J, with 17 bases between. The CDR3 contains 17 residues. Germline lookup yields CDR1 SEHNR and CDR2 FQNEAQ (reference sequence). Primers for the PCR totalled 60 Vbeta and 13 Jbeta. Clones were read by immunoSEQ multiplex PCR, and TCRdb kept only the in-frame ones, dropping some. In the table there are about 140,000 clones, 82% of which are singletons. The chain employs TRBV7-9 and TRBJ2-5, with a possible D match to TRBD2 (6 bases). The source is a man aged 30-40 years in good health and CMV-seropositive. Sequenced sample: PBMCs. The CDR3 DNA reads TGTGCCAGCAGCTTAAGGCCCGGGCGGGGCATCCAAGAGACCCAGTACTTC. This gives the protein CASSLRPGRGIQETQYF.